The sequence of this T cell receptor beta chain was determined in a study of cytomegalovirus exposure and HLA in healthy donors. The donors were in the approximately 110-subject validation cohort; that cohort was separate from the roughly 700-subject first cohort. In regard to this clone: Its target is not known.

Regarding the study as a whole: Researchers reported that three CMV-associated chains were confirmed in vitro as CMV antigen-specific. Researchers catalogued roughly 150 TCR beta chains as cytomegalovirus-associated.

The germline V gene has CDR1 SGHNT and CDR2 YYREEE (reference sequence). This CDR3 contains 13 residues. V was clipped by 0 bases and J by 10 bases, with 13 bases between them. Assay: immunoSEQ multiplex PCR; the TCRdb copy retains only in-frame clones and omits some. The sample lists 150,000 to 200,000 clones; around 84% were seen once. The clonotype was recovered from a man younger than 35 in good health and CMV-seropositive. The specimen sequenced was PBMCs. The genes are TRBV5-4 and TRBJ1-1; tentative D call: TRBD1 (6 bases). The CDR3: CASSLAGGQGAFF. CDR3 coding DNA: TGTGCCAGCAGCTTGGCGGGGGGCCAGGGAGCTTTCTTT.